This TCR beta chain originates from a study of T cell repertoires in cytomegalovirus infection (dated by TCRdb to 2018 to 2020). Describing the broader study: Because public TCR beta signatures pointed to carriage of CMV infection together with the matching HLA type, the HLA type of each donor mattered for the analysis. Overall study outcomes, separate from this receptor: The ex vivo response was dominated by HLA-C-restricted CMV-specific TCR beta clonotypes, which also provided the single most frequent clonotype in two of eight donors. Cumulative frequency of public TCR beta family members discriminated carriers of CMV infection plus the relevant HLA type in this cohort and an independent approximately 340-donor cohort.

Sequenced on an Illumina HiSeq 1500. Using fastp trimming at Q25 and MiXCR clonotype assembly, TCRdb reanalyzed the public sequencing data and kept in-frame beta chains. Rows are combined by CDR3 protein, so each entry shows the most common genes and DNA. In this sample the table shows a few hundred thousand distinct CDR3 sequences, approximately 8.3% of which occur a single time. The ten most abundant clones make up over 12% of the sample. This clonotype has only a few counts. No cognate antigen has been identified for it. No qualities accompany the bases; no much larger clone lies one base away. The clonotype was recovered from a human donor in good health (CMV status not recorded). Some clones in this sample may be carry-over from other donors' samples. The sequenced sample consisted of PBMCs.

DNA sequence: TGTGCCAGCAGCCACGACGTGGGAGCAGATACGCAGTATTTT. Its product reads: CASSHDVGADTQYF. This chain joins TRBV7-2 to TRBJ2-3; the D segment could be TRBD2, given 5 matching bases. V loses 5 bases of germline sequence and J loses 4 bases, and the interval between the two ends is 13 bases. Spanning cysteine to phenylalanine, the CDR3 consists of 14 amino acids. Left in the record is the CDR3 DNA by itself, 42 bases read in frame from the first base. CDR1 and CDR2, per the germline V gene, are SGHTA and FQGNSA.